This T cell receptor (beta chain) stems from a study of regulatory T cells in long-lasting Graves disease. This sample's time point: newly diagnosed GD, antithyroid drugs for less than 3 months. Making the TCR library involved RNA that had been extracted from PBMCs. It was by American Thyroid Association guidelines that Graves' disease was diagnosed. The CDR3 extends over 14 amino acids. Trimming left V 4 bases short and J 3 bases short, with 10 bases between. Germline loops: CDR1 LGHDT, CDR2 YNNKEL (reference sequence). Through Arm-PCR of CDR3 regions and iRepertoire HTBI primers, TCR beta libraries were built. TCRdb re-called the multiplex PCR reads through MiXCR, storing one row per CDR3 protein. This table holds roughly 420,000 distinct CDR3 sequences, about 14% found once. These data also formed part of another study, on T cells in Graves' hyperthyroidism and ophthalmopathy. Per that paper: Those patients with uncontrolled infection, other autoimmune disease, pregnancy or lactation were excluded.

This sequence originates from a woman between 50 and 59 years old with Graves disease. The material was peripheral blood mononuclear cells (PBMCs), obtained at new diagnosis, from a patient treated with antithyroid drugs. The rearrangement joins TRBV3-1 to TRBJ2-1, with unresolved D. CDR3 amino acids: CASSLPDHYNEQFF. CDR3 bases: TGTGCCAGCAGCCTCCCTGACCACTACAATGAGCAGTTCTTC.